The 15 T cell receptor beta chains below come from one sample, sequenced in a study of blood T cell repertoires in COVID-19. TCRdb's table, derived via immunoSEQ multiplex PCR, lists solely in-frame clones and lacks some. The sample lists about 220,000 clones, about nine tenths occurring once. Sequencing used PBMCs or T cells enriched from blood (not recorded which). The receptors were gathered from a woman in her thirties or forties with acute COVID-19.

The chain couples TRBV12-3 or TRBV12-4 to TRBJ1-2; possible D gene TRBD1, 5 bases. CDR3 length: 13 amino acids. V lost 8 bases and J 4 bases, leaving 14 bases between the germline ends. The CDR3 sequence: CASHPRDSYGYTF. The CDR3 region has the DNA TGTGCCAGCCATCCCAGGGACTCCTATGGCTACACCTTC.

The chain has TRBV7-3 and TRBJ1-1, with 7 bases that match TRBD1. CDR1 and CDR2 from the germline V gene are SGHTA and FQGTGA. This CDR3 is built from 15 residues. The junction had 6 bases not matched to a gene; V was cut back by 5 bases and J by 0 bases. This CDR3 is CASSRLQGLNTEAFF. The CDR3 DNA reads TGTGCCAGCAGCCGCCTACAGGGGTTGAACACTGAAGCTTTCTTT.

CDR3: CASKGRLAGELTQETQYF. The CDR3 nucleotides are TGTGCCAGTAAGGGCCGACTAGCGGGGGAGCTTACCCAAGAGACCCAGTACTTC. V and J are TRBV19 and TRBJ2-5; TRBD2 aligns across 12 bases. This CDR3 contains 18 residues. CDR1 is LNHDA, CDR2 SQIVND, per germline (reference sequence). V gave up 7 bases and J gave up 1 base; unmatched junction bases: 13.

The chain recombines TRBV19 with TRBJ2-1, with D possibly matching TRBD2 (6 bases). Trimming took off 5 bases at V and 0 bases at J, with 8 bases between the two ends. Looked up from germline, CDR1 is LNHDA and CDR2 is SQIVND (reference sequence). This CDR3 region has 14 residues. This CDR3 is CASSLASSYNEQFF. The CDR3 nucleotides read TGTGCCAGTAGTCTAGCGTCCTCCTACAATGAGCAGTTCTTC. Full variable domain (missing parts from reference TRBV19 and TRBJ2-1): DGGITQSPKYLFRKEGQNVTLSCEQNLNHDAMYWYRQDPGQGLRLIYYSQIVNDFQKGDIAEGYSVSREKKESFPLTVTSAQKNPTAFYLCASSLASSYNEQFFGPGTRLTVL.

CDR3 nucleotide sequence: TGCGCCAGCAGCTTGGAGACACCGGGAACCGGGGAGCTGTTTTTT. Its protein is CASSLETPGTGELFF. V gene TRBV5-1 combines with J gene TRBJ2-2, with D possibly matching TRBD2 (5 bases). The CDR3 spans 15 residues. Germline V lookup: CDR1 SGHRS, CDR2 YFSETQ. The germline V and J ends were trimmed by 0 bases and 5 bases, with 11 bases remaining between them.

V usage is TRBV2 and J usage is TRBJ1-1, with a possible D match to TRBD1 (6 bases). There are 16 residues in the CDR3. Trimming removed 5 bases from V and 3 bases from J, with 19 bases in between. The germline gives CDR1 SNHLY, CDR2 FYNNEI. The CDR3 is CASSTVLRQEDTEAFF. The CDR3 DNA is TGTGCCAGCAGTACGGTCCTCAGACAGGAGGACACTGAAGCTTTCTTT.

This clone occurred a few times. The chain couples TRBV7-2 to TRBJ1-2; 8 bases are a match to TRBD1. There are 16 residues in the CDR3. J gave up 8 bases and V 1 base, and 12 bases lay outside the gene matches. Germline V gene lookup returns CDR1 SGHTA and CDR2 FQGNSA. The CDR3 DNA follows: TGTGCCAGCAGCTTAGGCAGGGGGCTCTCCCCCCGAGGCTACACCTTC. Protein product: CASSLGRGLSPRGYTF.

This clone was seen more than once but under ten times. One end of the junction varies from germline; a read error may be responsible. The chain links TRBV4-3 to TRBJ1-2; D might be TRBD1 (6 bases). Germline V gene sequence: CDR1 LGHNA, CDR2 YSLEER. CDR3 length: 14 amino acids. Here the CDR3 reads CASSQDFGSQGATF. The CDR3 DNA is TGCGCCAGCAGCCAAGATTTTGGGTCACAGGGAGCGACTTTC.

This clone occurred a few times. CDR3 in amino acids: CASSVDGLRDGYTF. The CDR3 DNA reads TGTGCCAGCAGCGTAGACGGGTTACGGGATGGCTACACCTTC. The V call is TRBV9, the J call TRBJ1-2; unclear D gene. CDR1 is SGDLS and CDR2 is YYNGEE in the germline V gene. There are 14 residues in the CDR3. Trimming took 0 bases from V and 6 from J, leaving 12 bases between them.

This clone turned up a few times. The rearrangement uses TRBV6-5 and TRBJ1-1; unclear D gene. V lost 8 bases, J lost 0 bases, and 7 bases lay in between. The germline V gene encodes CDR1 MNHEY and CDR2 SVGAGI. There are 12 residues in the CDR3. The CDR3 reads CASGLLNTEAFF. CDR3 coding DNA: TGTGCCAGCGGTTTATTGAACACTGAAGCTTTCTTT.

V and J are TRBV4-2 and TRBJ2-5; 7 bases align to TRBD2. The CDR3 is 14 residues long. Germline CDR1 LGHNA, CDR2 YNFKEQ. V shed 5 bases and J 1 base; nucleotides not matched to a gene: 4. The CDR3 reads CASSTKRGQETQYF. CDR3 bases: TGTGCCAGCAGCACAAAGCGGGGCCAAGAGACCCAGTACTTC.

The chain uses TRBV9 and TRBJ1-5; a possible D gene is TRBD1 (5 bases). Germline loops: CDR1 SGDLS, CDR2 YYNGEE. Trimming removed 2 bases at V and 0 bases at J, with 9 bases between. This CDR3 region has 15 residues. In nucleotides, the CDR3 is TGTGCCAGCAGCGTCGGGGACTATAGCAATCAGCCCCAGCATTTT. Its translation is CASSVGDYSNQPQHF.

CDR3 sequence reads: CASSHMKENRGVALNTEAFF. CDR3 coding DNA: TGTGCCAGCAGTCACATGAAGGAAAACAGGGGGGTAGCTTTAAACACTGAAGCTTTCTTT. The V call is TRBV6-6, the J call TRBJ1-1; TRBD1 agrees at 8 bases. The germline gives CDR1 MNHNY, CDR2 SVGAGI (reference sequence). V lost 5 bases and J lost 2; bases outside the gene matches: 22. CDR3 length: 20 residues.

The V gene is TRBV7-9, the J gene TRBJ2-6; 10 positions match TRBD1. The CDR3 is 16 residues long. Trimming at V came to 5 bases and at J to 4 bases, leaving 5 bases not matched to a gene. The germline V gene has CDR1 SEHNR and CDR2 FQNEAQ (reference sequence). CDR3 sequence (DNA): TGTGCCAGCAGCCGCGGGACAGGGGTCGGGGCCAACGTCCTGACTTTC. This sequence encodes CASSRGTGVGANVLTF.

This chain links TRBV10-3 with TRBJ1-1; TRBD1 matches at 9 bases. Germline V gene sequence: CDR1 ENHRY, CDR2 SYGVKD. The CDR3 spans 14 residues. The ends lost 6 bases at V and 5 bases at J; junction bases unmatched: 7. The CDR3 loop is CAIRPGTGRTEAFF. The CDR3 coding sequence is TGTGCCATCAGGCCTGGGACAGGGAGGACTGAAGCTTTCTTT.